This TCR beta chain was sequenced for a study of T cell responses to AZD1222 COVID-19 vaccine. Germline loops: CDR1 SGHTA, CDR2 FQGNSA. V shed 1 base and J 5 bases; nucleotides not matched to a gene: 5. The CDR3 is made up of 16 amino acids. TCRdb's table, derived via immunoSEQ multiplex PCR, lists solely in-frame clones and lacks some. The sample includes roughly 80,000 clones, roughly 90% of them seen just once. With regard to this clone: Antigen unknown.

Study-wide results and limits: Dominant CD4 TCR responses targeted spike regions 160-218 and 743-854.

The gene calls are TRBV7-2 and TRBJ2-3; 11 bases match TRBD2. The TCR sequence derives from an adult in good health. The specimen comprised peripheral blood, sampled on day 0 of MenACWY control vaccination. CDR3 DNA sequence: TGTGCCAGCAGCTTAGGGGCACTAGCGGGAGTAGATACGCAGTATTTT. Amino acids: CASSLGALAGVDTQYF.